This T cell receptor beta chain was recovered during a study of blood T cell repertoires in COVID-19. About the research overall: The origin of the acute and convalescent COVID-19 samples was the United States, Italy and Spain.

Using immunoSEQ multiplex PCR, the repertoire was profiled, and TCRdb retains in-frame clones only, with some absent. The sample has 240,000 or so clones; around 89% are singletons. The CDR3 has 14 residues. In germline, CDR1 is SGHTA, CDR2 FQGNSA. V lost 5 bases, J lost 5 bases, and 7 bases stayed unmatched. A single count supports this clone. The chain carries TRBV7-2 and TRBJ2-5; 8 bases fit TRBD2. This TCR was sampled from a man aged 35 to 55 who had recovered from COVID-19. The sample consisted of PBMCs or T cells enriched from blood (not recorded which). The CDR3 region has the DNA TGTGCCAGCAGCCGTGGGACGGGGGGGGAGACCCAGTACTTC. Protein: CASSRGTGGETQYF.